Sequencing of this TCR beta chain was carried out in a study of OX40 agonist ivuxolimab in advanced cancers. Clones were sequenced by immunoSEQ multiplex PCR, and TCRdb holds only the in-frame ones, with some missing. The repertoire holds tens of thousands of clones, with approximately 86% as singletons. The TCR was taken from an adult with an advanced solid tumor such as melanoma, head and neck, liver or kidney cancer. This specimen consisted of CD4+ or CD8+ T cells sorted from blood, obtained in a trial of the OX40 agonist ivuxolimab.

The CDR3 sequence is CASSLTSNQPQHF. The DNA for the CDR3 is TGTGCCAGCAGCCTAACGAGCAATCAGCCCCAGCATTTT. This rearrangement joins TRBV7-8 to TRBJ1-5; D is unclear. The CDR3 consists of 13 residues. V was pared by 5 bases and J by 1 base, with 6 bases between. Germline V CDR1 and CDR2: SGHVS, FQNEAQ.